This record looks at one TCR beta chain sequence and its context. This specimen belongs to a study of siplizumab effects on memory and regulatory T cells. The method was immunoSEQ multiplex PCR; TCRdb's version includes in-frame clones alone and lacks a portion of them. The repertoire has 70,000 to 95,000 clones, over 85% of them found once; the top ten carry roughly 7.1%. CDR1 is SNHLY, CDR2 FYNNEI, per germline. The CDR3 contains 18 residues. Unmatched junction bases numbered 7, after V lost 0 bases and J lost 1 base. The TCR originated in a human donor in good health. This rearrangement joins TRBV2 to TRBJ2-3; 10 nucleotides line up with TRBD2. Sequences were obtained from CD8+ T cells sorted from blood. The CDR3 reads CASSEALAGDPGTDTQYF. The CDR3 DNA sequence: TGTGCCAGCAGTGAAGCCCTAGCGGGAGATCCTGGCACAGATACGCAGTATTTT.